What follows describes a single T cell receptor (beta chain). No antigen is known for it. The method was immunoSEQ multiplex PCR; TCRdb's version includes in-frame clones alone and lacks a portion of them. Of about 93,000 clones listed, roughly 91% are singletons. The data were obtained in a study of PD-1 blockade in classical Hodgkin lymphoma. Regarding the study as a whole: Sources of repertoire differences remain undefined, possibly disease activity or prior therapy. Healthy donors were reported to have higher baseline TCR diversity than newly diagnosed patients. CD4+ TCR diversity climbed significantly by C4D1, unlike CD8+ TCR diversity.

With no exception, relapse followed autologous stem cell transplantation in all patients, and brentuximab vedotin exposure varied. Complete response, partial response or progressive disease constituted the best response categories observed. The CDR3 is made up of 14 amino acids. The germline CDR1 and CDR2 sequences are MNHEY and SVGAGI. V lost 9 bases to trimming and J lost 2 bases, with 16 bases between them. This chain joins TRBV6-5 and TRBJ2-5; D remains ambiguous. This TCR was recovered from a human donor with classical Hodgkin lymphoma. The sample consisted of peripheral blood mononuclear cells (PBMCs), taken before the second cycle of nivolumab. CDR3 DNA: TGTGCCAGTCGATTCGGTTTCTCTCAAGAGACCCAGTACTTC. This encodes CASRFGFSQETQYF.